One and the same sample provided the 18 T cell receptor beta chains below, sequenced in a study of CD8 T cells in Susac syndrome. Random hexamers were used to reverse transcribe roughly 0.5 to 1 ug of RNA. TCRdb called the immunoSEQ multiplex PCR reads again in MiXCR, with one record for every CDR3 protein. This table has over 130,000 distinct CDR3 sequences, around 93% appearing once. The sequencing input was CD4+ T cells from PBMCs. The receptors stem from a human donor with Susac syndrome.

The chain recombines TRBV30 with TRBJ1-4, with D perhaps TRBD1 (5 bases). Germline CDR1 and CDR2: GTSNPN and SVGIG (reference sequence). The length of the CDR3 is 17 residues. V lost 1 base, J lost 0 bases, and 15 bases lay in between. The CDR3: CAWSDPIRGATNEKLFF. The CDR3 DNA reads TGTGCCTGGAGTGATCCCATAAGGGGTGCAACTAATGAAAAACTGTTTTTT.

The gene calls are TRBV7-9 and TRBJ1-6; a possible D gene is TRBD1 (6 bases). The CDR3 totals 15 residues. The V gene lost 1 base and the J gene lost 13 bases, with 17 bases spanning the gap. Germline V gene lookup returns CDR1 SEHNR and CDR2 FQNEAQ (reference sequence). CDR3 sequence (DNA): TGTGCCAGCAGCTTAGAAGGGGGAGGGGCCACCCCCCTCCACTTT. Protein: CASSLEGGGATPLHF. The full variable domain, completed using reference TRBV7-9 and TRBJ1-6, is DTGVSQNPRHKITKRGQNVTFRCDPISEHNRLYWYRQTLGQGPEFLTYFQNEAQLEKSRLLSDRFSAERPKGSFSTLEIQRTEQGDSAMYLCASSLEGGGATPLHFGNGTRLTVT.

The chain couples TRBV6-4 to TRBJ2-3; D might be TRBD1 or TRBD2, each matching 5 bases. V lost 8 bases, J lost 3 bases, and 21 bases lay in between. Germline CDR1 reads MRHNA; CDR2 reads SNTAGT. CDR3 size: 16 residues. CDR3 sequence reads: CASDTSARGETDTQYF. The CDR3 nucleotides read TGTGCCAGCGACACGAGTGCCCGAGGGGAGACAGATACGCAGTATTTT.

The chain recombines TRBV11-1 with TRBJ1-2, with D possibly matching TRBD1 (5 bases). The germline V gene encodes CDR1 SGHAT and CDR2 FQDESV (reference sequence). The CDR3 is made up of 14 amino acids. V was pared by 2 bases and J by 4 bases, with 11 bases between. The CDR3 region is CASSLLQGGYGYTF. The CDR3 DNA reads as TGTGCCAGCAGCTTACTTCAGGGCGGCTATGGCTACACCTTC.

The V and J genes are TRBV3-1 and TRBJ2-1; a possible D gene is TRBD1 (6 bases). V was clipped by 5 bases and J by 2 bases, with 16 bases between them. The CDR3 covers 16 residues. The germline CDR1 and CDR2 sequences are LGHDT and YNNKEL (reference sequence). In DNA, the CDR3 is TGTGCCAGCAGCTCCCTTGGGGGCCGAACCTACAATGAGCAGTTCTTC. This encodes CASSSLGGRTYNEQFF.

The chain employs TRBV7-9 and TRBJ1-2, with D hard to call. Between the trimmed V and J ends, which lost 5 bases and 3 bases, there was a span of 10 bases. The germline gives CDR1 SEHNR, CDR2 FQNEAQ (reference sequence). The CDR3 extends over 13 amino acids. The CDR3 spells CASSPWSDYGYTF. Written as DNA, the CDR3 is TGTGCCAGCAGCCCCTGGAGTGACTATGGCTACACCTTC.

The chain recombines TRBV18 with TRBJ1-1, with 8 bases that match TRBD1. Unmatched junction bases numbered 4, after V lost 3 bases and J lost 10 bases. This CDR3 region has 12 residues. The V gene's germline CDR1 is KGHSH and CDR2 LQKENI. For the CDR3, the DNA is TGTGCCAGCTCACCCGCCGGACAGGGAGCTTTCTTT. Protein product: CASSPAGQGAFF.

V usage is TRBV3-1 and J usage is TRBJ1-1; no reliable D call. The germline CDR1 and CDR2 sequences are LGHDT and YNNKEL (reference sequence). V lost 1 base and J 2 bases, leaving 8 bases between the germline ends. The CDR3 length is 14 residues. DNA of the CDR3: TGTGCCAGCAGCCAAGGACACACCAACACTGAAGCTTTCTTT. Translating it yields CASSQGHTNTEAFF.

The rearrangement joins TRBV7-9 to TRBJ1-1, with D tentatively TRBD1 (6 bases). Germline V gene sequence: CDR1 SEHNR, CDR2 FQNEAQ (reference sequence). Trimming stripped 7 bases from V and 5 bases from J, with 20 bases between. The CDR3 consists of 15 residues. In nucleotides, the CDR3 is TGTGCCAGCACCTCTCCGGGGGGCGTTCGGACTGAAGCTTTCTTT. Its protein is CASTSPGGVRTEAFF.

This rearrangement joins TRBV9 to TRBJ1-4, with a possible D match to TRBD1 (6 bases). The V gene's germline CDR1 is SGDLS and CDR2 YYNGEE. This CDR3 is 14 amino acids long. V was pared by 0 bases and J by 8 bases, with 11 bases between. CDR3 nucleotides: TGTGCCAGCAGCGTAGGCCAGGGGCGGGAAAAACTGTTTTTT. Protein sequence: CASSVGQGREKLFF.

This rearrangement joins TRBV30 to TRBJ1-3; a possible D gene is TRBD1 (6 bases). The CDR3 extends over 15 amino acids. Germline V CDR1 and CDR2: GTSNPN, SVGIG (reference sequence). Trimming removed 3 bases at V and 3 bases at J, with 15 bases between. This chain's CDR3 is CAWSPDSLGGNTIYF. DNA for the CDR3: TGTGCCTGGAGCCCGGACAGTCTGGGTGGAAACACCATATATTTT.

The chain links TRBV19 to TRBJ1-5, with D hard to call. The CDR3 runs 13 residues. V lost 5 bases to trimming and J lost 3 bases, with 8 bases between them. The V gene's germline CDR1 is LNHDA and CDR2 SQIVND (reference sequence). CDR3 sequence reads: CASSATVNQPQHF. The CDR3 coding sequence is TGTGCCAGTAGTGCAACTGTCAATCAGCCCCAGCATTTT.

This chain joins TRBV30 and TRBJ1-1; maybe TRBD1 (6 bases). The germline gives CDR1 GTSNPN, CDR2 SVGIG (reference sequence). V was clipped by 0 bases and J by 7 bases, with 15 bases between them. The CDR3 spans 14 residues. CDR3 in amino acids: CAWSVTGGGNEAFF. The CDR3 DNA is TGTGCCTGGAGTGTAACCGGGGGCGGGAATGAAGCTTTCTTT. The whole variable domain, remainder taken from reference TRBV30 and TRBJ1-1, is SQTIHQWPATLVQPVGSPLSLECTVEGTSNPNLYWYRQAAGRGLQLLFYSVGIGQISSEVPQNLSASRPQDRQFILSSKKLLLSDSGFYLCAWSVTGGGNEAFFGQGTRLTVV.

The chain recombines TRBV12-3 or TRBV12-4 with TRBJ1-2, with TRBD1 as a possible D gene (5 bases). This CDR3 is built from 12 residues. The V gene lost 1 base and the J gene lost 9 bases, with 9 bases spanning the gap. CDR3 coding DNA: TGTGCCAGCAGTTTAGAAGGGGCCCGCTACACCTTC. Translation: CASSLEGARYTF.

V gene TRBV5-1 combines with J gene TRBJ1-1; D is possibly TRBD1 (6 bases). This CDR3 has 14 residues. Trimming took 6 bases from V and 5 from J, leaving 17 bases between them. The germline CDR1 and CDR2 sequences are SGHRS and YFSETQ. The CDR3 reads CASTFRGAGTEAFF. The DNA of the CDR3 is TGCGCCAGCACCTTTCGGGGGGCTGGAACTGAAGCTTTCTTT.

The chain has TRBV7-3 and TRBJ2-1; D tentatively reads TRBD1 or TRBD2 (5 bases each). Germline V lookup: CDR1 SGHTA, CDR2 FQGTGA. V lost 5 bases, J lost 0 bases, and 11 bases lay in between. The CDR3 spans 15 residues. Written as DNA, the CDR3 is TGTGCCAGCAGCCCTGGGGGAACCTCCTACAATGAGCAGTTCTTC. This codes for CASSPGGTSYNEQFF.

The J gene is TRBJ2-3, the V gene TRBV5-1; no reliable D call. Germline V gene data show CDR1 as SGHRS and CDR2 as YFSETQ. The CDR3 is 13 residues long. The V gene lost 4 bases and the J gene lost 5 bases, with 11 bases spanning the gap. The CDR3 DNA is TGCGCCAGCAGCACAGCTTCTAAAGATACGCAGTATTTT. Its protein product is CASSTASKDTQYF.

The rearrangement joins TRBV5-1 to TRBJ2-7; tentative D call: TRBD1 (6 bases). Trimming cost V 2 bases and J 5 bases, with 17 bases left between them. CDR3 length: 15 amino acids. Germline CDR1 and CDR2: SGHRS and YFSETQ. The CDR3 nucleotides read TGCGCCAGCAGCTTCTCCGGCAGGGGTGCCGACGAGCAGTACTTC. Amino acid sequence: CASSFSGRGADEQYF.